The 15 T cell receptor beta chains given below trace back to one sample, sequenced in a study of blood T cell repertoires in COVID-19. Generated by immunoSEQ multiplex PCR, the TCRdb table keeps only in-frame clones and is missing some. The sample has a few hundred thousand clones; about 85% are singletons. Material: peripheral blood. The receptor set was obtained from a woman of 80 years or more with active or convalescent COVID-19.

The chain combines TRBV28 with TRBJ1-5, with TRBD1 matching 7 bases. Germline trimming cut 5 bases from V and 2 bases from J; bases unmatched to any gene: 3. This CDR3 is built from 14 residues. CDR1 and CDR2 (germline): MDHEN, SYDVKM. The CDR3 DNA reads TGTGCCAGCAGTCTAGGACAGGGCAATCAGCCCCAGCATTTT. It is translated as CASSLGQGNQPQHF. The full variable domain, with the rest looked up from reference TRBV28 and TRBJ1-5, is DVKVTQSSRYLVKRTGEKVFLECVQDMDHENMFWYRQDPGLGLRLIYFSYDVKMKEKGDIPEGYSVSREKKERFSLILESASTNQTSMYLCASSLGQGNQPQHFGDGTRLSIL.

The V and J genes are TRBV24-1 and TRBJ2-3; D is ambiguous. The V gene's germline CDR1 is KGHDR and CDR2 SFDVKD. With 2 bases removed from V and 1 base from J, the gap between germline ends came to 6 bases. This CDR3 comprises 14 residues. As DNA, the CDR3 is TGTGCCACCAGTGATTCCTCCCGCACAGATACGCAGTATTTT. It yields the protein CATSDSSRTDTQYF.

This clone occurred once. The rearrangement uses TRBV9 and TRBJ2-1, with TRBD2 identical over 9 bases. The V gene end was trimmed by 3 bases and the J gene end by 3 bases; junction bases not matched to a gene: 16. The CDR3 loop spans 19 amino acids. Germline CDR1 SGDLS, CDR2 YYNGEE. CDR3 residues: CASSARGRAGGMSYNEQFF. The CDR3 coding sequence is TGTGCCAGCAGCGCTCGTGGTCGGGCGGGAGGGATGAGCTACAATGAGCAGTTCTTC.

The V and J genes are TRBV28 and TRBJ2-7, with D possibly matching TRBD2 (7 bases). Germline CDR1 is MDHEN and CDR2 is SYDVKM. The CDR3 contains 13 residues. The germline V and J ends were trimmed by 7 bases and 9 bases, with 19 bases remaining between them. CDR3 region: CASKTGQWEGQYF. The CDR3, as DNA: TGTGCCAGCAAGACCGGACAGTGGGAGGGGCAGTACTTC.

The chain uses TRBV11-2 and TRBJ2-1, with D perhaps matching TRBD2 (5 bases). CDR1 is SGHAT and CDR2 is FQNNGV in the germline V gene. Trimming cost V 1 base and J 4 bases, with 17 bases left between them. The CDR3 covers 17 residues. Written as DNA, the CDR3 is TGTGCCAGCAGCTTAGCCCGAACTAGGTCCTCTTACAATGAGCAGTTCTTC. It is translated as CASSLARTRSSYNEQFF.

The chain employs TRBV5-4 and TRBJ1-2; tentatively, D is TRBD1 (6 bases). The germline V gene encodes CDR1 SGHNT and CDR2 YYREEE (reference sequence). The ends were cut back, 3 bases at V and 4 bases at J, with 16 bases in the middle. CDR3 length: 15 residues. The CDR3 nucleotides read TGTGCCAGCAGCTCGCCAGGACAGACCTTCTATGGCTACACCTTC. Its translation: CASSSPGQTFYGYTF.

CDR3 in DNA: TGTGCCAGCAGCTTAGGGACAGGGGGCGGAACTGAAGCTTTCTTT. Protein sequence: CASSLGTGGGTEAFF. The chain carries TRBV7-2 and TRBJ1-1, with 11 bases matching TRBD1. V lost 1 base to trimming and J lost 5 bases; unmatched junction nucleotides: 3. This CDR3 contains 15 residues. Germline-derived CDR1 and CDR2 are SGHTA and FQGNSA.

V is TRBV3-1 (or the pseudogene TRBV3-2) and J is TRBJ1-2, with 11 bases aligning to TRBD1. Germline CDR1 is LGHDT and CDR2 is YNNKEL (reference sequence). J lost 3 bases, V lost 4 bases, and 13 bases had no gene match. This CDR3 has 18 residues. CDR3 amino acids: CASSPWGGTGGPYYGYTF. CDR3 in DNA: TGTGCCAGCAGCCCCTGGGGGGGGACAGGGGGTCCTTACTATGGCTACACCTTC.

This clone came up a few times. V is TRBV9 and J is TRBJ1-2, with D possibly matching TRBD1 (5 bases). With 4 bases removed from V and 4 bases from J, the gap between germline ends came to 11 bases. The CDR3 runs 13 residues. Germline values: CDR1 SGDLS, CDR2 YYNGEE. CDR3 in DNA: TGTGCCAGCAGCCCAGGGATGGGCTATGGCTACACCTTC. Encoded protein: CASSPGMGYGYTF.

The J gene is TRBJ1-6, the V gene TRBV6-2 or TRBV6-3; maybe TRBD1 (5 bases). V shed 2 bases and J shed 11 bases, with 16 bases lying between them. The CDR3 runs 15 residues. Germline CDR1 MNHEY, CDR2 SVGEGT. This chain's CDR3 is CASSYGTDFRAPLHF. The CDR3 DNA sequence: TGTGCCAGCAGTTACGGGACTGACTTTCGAGCACCCCTCCACTTT.

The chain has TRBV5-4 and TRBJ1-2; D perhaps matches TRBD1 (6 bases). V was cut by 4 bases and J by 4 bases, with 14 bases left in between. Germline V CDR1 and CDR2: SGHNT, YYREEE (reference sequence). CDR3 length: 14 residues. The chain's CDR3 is CASSSRDIGYGYTF. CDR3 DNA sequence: TGTGCCAGCAGCAGCCGGGACATCGGCTATGGCTACACCTTC.

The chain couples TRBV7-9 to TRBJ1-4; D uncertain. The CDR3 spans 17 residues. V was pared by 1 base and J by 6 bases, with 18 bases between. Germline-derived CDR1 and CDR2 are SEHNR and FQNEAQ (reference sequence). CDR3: CASSLVFGRGQHEKLFF. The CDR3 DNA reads TGTGCCAGCAGCTTAGTATTCGGTCGTGGGCAGCATGAAAAACTGTTTTTT.

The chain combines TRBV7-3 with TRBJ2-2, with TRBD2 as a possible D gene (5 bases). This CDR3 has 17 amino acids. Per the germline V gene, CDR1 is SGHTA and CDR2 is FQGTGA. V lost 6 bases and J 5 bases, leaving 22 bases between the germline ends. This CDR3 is CASSRSRVPAVTGELFF. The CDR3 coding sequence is TGTGCCAGCAGTCGTTCGAGGGTCCCGGCGGTGACCGGGGAGCTGTTTTTT.

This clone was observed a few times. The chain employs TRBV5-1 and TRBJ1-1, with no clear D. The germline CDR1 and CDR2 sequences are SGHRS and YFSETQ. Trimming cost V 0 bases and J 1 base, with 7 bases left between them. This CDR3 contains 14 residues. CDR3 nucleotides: TGCGCCAGCAGCTTGGCCAGAGGGAACACTGAAGCTTTCTTT. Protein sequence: CASSLARGNTEAFF.

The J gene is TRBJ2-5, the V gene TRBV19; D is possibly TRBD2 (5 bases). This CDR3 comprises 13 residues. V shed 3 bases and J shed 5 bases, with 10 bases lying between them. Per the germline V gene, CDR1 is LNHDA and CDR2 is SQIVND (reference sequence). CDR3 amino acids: CASSIRERETQYF. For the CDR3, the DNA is TGTGCCAGTAGTATTCGGGAACGGGAGACCCAGTACTTC.